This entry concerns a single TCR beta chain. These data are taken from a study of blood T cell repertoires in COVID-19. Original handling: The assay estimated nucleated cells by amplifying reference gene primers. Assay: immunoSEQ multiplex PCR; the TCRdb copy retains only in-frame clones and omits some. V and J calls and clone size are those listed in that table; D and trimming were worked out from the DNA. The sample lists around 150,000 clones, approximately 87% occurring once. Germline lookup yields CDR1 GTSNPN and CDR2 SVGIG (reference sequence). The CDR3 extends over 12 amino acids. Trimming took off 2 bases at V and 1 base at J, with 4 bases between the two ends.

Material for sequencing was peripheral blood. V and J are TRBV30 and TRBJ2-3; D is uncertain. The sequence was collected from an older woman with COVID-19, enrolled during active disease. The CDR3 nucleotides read TGTGCCTGGAGTTTAGGCACAGATACGCAGTATTTT. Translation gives CAWSLGTDTQYF.